The entry below gives a single T cell receptor beta chain sequence along with its context. There is no known antigen for this receptor. Base qualities are not recorded, but no much larger clone differs from it by a single base. The data are from a study of shared clonotypes between healthy human individuals (dated by TCRdb to between 2020 and 2021). In the study overall: A couple of women and a few men aged 18 to 49 years were included in the cohort. For each donor, three plates each were used for CD4 naive and CD4 memory, two plates were used for CD8 naive, and one plate was used for CD8 memory. The study deeply sequenced blood TCR repertoires of about 5 healthy adults to estimate repertoire size and the extent of clonotype sharing between individuals. Different laboratories and diverse techniques were used to prepare libraries and sequence TCR repertoires, to increase sequencing depth and limit assay-specific biases. Per donor, leukapheresis produced somewhere between about 0.94 and 9.5 billion PBMCs.

The donors were healthy, HIV-negative adults who had no recently reported acute infections or vaccinations. Every donor was a Caucasian adult residing in Nashville, Tennessee, USA. Magnetic negative selection was used to enrich CD4+ T cells, after which naive cells were positively selected on CD45RA and the negative fraction became the memory subset. Blood was collected by leukapheresis, and PBMCs were isolated by Ficoll-Histopaque density gradient centrifugation and then cryopreserved in liquid nitrogen vapor phase. Purity and quantity of every magnetically sorted T cell population were checked by analytical flow cytometry. From each sorted fraction, genomic DNA was isolated and quantified by UV absorbance on a Nanodrop 2000c. TCR CDR3 regions were amplified from genomic DNA by multiplex PCR using the deep immunoSEQ assay. For each cell subset, the extracted genomic DNA was distributed evenly across all wells of several immunoSEQ 96-well plates, and each plate served as one replicate. For sorted subsets, each replicate PCR was loaded with about 0.2 ug genomic DNA, equivalent to 30,000 or so T cell genomes. The purified libraries were quantified using a Qubit 3.0 fluorometer, sized with a Bioanalyzer 2100, and then quantified again using the KAPA Library Quantification kit. Every immunoSEQ 96-well plate was sequenced on a separate single-read 150-cycle Illumina NextSeq 550 flow cell. The paper's processing steps were these. Because only junctional sequences without quality scores were contained in the immunoSEQ output, filtering matching that applied to full-length reads could not be performed. Sequences were annotated with PyIR, a Python wrapper for IgBLAST v1.9, using IMGT germline references to assign V/J genes and CDR3. Any read was removed if the V/J assignment was weak (E-value above 1e-6), the CDR3 was missing, or the read contained stop codons, out-of-frame junctions, or ambiguous translated residues. V3J clonotypes were defined by identical inferred V gene, J gene, and CDR3 amino acid sequence. Percentage overlap between repertoires was computed as shared unique clonotypes divided by the size of the smaller repertoire. Repertoire richness was assessed with RTK rarefaction, the Chao1 estimator, and Recon v2.1 estimates of unobserved clonotypes. For all TCRbeta clonotypes obtained by the gDNA method from a handful of donors, generation probabilities were computed with OLGA. Not all clones reach the TCRdb copy of this immuneACCESS table, which keeps in-frame sequences only. Checked studies attribute under half of the gap to unresolved V genes and leave the rest unexplained. V and J calls and clone size are copied from that table; D and trimming were computed from the DNA. This sample comprises over a million clones, 75% to 80% of them detected only once. Of the sample, under 0.8% falls within the top ten clones.

Study-level results and caveats: Higher generation probabilities were observed for clonotypes shared by all four sorted-subset donors than for non-shared clonotypes. Pairwise subsampling led to the expectation that sequencing depth would affect the degree of clonotype sharing among donors. When a handful of donors were compared, the shared fraction of clonotypes was around 5% for naive CD4, 3.5% for naive CD8, 2% to 2.5% for memory CD4, and 0.3% to 0.5% for memory CD8. Naive subsets generally had larger estimated clonotype richness than memory subsets did. Sampling was restricted to blood, and TCR repertoires in tissues likely differ from the TCR repertoires found in blood. Because the study included a small number of donors, the genetic and exposure-history diversity represented was limited. Incomplete sequencing was indicated by rarefaction of sorted-subset datasets, despite the large sequencing depth.

The junction carries 16 bases between V and J, which are trimmed by 1 base and 7 bases respectively. The germline V gene provides CDR1 SGHTA and CDR2 FQGNSA. The CDR3 starts with the cysteine, ends with the phenylalanine, and has 15 residues. The read is trimmed to its CDR3 DNA, 45 bases read in frame from base 1. This TCR came from a man younger than 35 in good health. Some clones in this sample may be carry-over from other donors' samples. The specimen sequenced was memory CD4+ T cells from PBMCs. Read against the paper, the sample's cell subset or site label means: CD45RA-negative fraction. Recombination joined TRBV7-2 with TRBJ1-2; the D gene is perhaps TRBD1, from 5 matching bases. The CDR3 in this case is CASSLVLSREGGYTF. The nucleotides are TGTGCCAGCAGCTTAGTCTTGTCCAGGGAGGGTGGCTACACCTTC. Beyond the CDR3, the reference TRBV7-2 and TRBJ1-2 genes provide the residues; the full variable domain reads: GAGVSQSPSNKVTEKGKDVELRCDPISGHTALYWYRQSLGQGLEFLIYFQGNSAPDKSGLPSDRFSAERTGGSVSTLTIQRTQQEDSAVYLCASSLVLSREGGYTFGSGTRLTVV.